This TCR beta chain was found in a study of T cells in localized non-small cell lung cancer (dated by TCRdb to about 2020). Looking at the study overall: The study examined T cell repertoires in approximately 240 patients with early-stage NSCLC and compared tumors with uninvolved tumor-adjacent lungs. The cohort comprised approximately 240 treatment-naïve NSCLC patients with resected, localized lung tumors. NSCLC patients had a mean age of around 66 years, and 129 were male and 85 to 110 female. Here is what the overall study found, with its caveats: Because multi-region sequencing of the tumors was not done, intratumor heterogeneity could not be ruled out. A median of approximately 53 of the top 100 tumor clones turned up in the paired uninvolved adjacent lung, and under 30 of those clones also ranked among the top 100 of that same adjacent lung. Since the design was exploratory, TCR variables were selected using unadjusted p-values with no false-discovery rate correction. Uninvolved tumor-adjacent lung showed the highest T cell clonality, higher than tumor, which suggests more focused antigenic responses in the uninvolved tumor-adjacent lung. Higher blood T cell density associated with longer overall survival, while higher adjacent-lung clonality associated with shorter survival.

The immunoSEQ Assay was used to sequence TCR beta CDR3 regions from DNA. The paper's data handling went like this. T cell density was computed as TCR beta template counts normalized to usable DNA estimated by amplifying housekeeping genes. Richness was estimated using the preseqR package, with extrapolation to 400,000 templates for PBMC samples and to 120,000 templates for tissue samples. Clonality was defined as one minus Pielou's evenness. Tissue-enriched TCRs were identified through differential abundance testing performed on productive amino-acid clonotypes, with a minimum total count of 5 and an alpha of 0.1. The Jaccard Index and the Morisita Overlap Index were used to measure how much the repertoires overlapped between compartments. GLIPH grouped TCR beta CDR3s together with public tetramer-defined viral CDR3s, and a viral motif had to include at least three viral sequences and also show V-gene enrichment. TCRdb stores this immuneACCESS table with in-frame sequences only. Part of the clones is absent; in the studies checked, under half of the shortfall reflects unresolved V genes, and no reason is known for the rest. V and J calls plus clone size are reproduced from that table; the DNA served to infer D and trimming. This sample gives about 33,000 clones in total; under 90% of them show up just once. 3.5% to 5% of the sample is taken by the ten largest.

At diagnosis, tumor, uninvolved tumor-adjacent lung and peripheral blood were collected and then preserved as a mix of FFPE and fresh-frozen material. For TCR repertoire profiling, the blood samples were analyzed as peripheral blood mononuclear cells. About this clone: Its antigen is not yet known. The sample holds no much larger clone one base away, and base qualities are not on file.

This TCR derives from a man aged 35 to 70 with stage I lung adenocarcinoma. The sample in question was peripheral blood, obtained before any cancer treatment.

The CDR3 corresponds to CASSTTGTGILNEQFF. The DNA is as follows: TGTGCCAGTAGTACGACCGGGACAGGGATTTTGAATGAGCAGTTCTTC. The V gene is TRBV19 and the J gene is TRBJ2-1; the central 9 bases match TRBD1. Reading from cysteine to phenylalanine, the CDR3 counts 16 amino acids. Left in the record is the CDR3 DNA by itself, 48 bases read in frame from the first base. Per the germline V gene (reference sequence), LNHDA is the CDR1 and SQIVND is the CDR2. The V end gives up 4 bases and the J end 7 bases, leaving 11 bases in the junction not matched to a gene.